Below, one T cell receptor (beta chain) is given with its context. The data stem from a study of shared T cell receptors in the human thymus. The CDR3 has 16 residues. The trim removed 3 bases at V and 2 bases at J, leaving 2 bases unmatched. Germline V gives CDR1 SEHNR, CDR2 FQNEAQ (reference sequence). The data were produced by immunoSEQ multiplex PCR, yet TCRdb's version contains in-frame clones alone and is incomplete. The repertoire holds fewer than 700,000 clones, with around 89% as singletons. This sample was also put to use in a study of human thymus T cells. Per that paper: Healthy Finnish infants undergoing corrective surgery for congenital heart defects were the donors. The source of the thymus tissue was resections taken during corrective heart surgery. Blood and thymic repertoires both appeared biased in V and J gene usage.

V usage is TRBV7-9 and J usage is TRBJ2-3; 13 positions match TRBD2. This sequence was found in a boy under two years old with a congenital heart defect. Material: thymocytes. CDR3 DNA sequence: TGTGCCAGCAGCTTCGGGACTAGCGGGAACACAGATACGCAGTATTTT. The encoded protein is CASSFGTSGNTDTQYF.